This T cell receptor beta chain was identified during a study of shared clonotypes between healthy human individuals. The V end lost 4 bases, the J end lost 7 bases, and 14 bases lay between the germline ends. This CDR3 comprises 13 residues. The germline gives CDR1 SGHRS, CDR2 YFSETQ. Generated by immunoSEQ multiplex PCR, the TCRdb table keeps only in-frame clones and is missing some. The sample has 2 million to 3 million clones; approximately 94% are singletons. The chain employs TRBV5-1 and TRBJ2-5, with D perhaps matching TRBD1 (6 bases). This TCR derives from a man aged 18 to 35 in good health. Some clones in this sample may be carry-over from other donors' samples. Input material: naive CD4+ T cells from PBMCs. Specified subset: CD45RA+ positively selected. CDR3 region: CASSGDGRGTQYF. CDR3 nucleotides: TGCGCCAGCAGCGGGGACGGCAGGGGGACCCAGTACTTC.